This T cell receptor (beta chain) was retrieved from a study of T-cell reconstitution after alpha-beta-depleted transplantation in children. Overall study findings and caveats: After one year, T-cell counts and TCRbeta diversity mostly came from new T cells.

Note on this clonotype: The antigen is unknown.

CDR3 length: 14 amino acids. Germline CDR1 is MNHEY and CDR2 is SMNVEV (reference sequence). With 4 bases removed from V and 0 bases from J, the gap between germline ends came to 9 bases. TCRbeta library construction was performed incorporating unique molecular identifiers. TCRdb re-called the PCR reads through MiXCR, storing one row per CDR3 protein. This table has almost 600,000 distinct CDR3 sequences, 25% to 30% appearing once. Sequences were derived from PBMCs, sampled before TCRalphabeta/CD19-depleted stem cell transplant. V gene TRBV27 combines with J gene TRBJ2-5; D is undetermined. This TCR derives from a boy under two years old with Wiskott-Aldrich syndrome, due to receive a stem cell transplant. The CDR3, as DNA: TGTGCCAGCAGTTCAAGTGCGTACCAAGAGACCCAGTACTTC. It is translated as CASSSSAYQETQYF.